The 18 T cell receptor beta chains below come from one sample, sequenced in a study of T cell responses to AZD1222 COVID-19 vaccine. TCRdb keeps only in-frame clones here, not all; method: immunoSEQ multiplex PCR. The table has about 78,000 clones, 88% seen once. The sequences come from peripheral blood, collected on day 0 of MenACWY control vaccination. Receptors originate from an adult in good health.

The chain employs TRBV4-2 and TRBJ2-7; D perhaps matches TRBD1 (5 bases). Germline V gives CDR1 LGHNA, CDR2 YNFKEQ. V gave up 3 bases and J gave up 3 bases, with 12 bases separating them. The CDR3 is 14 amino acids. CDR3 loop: CASSHPTGVYEQYF. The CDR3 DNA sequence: TGTGCCAGCAGCCACCCTACAGGAGTCTACGAGCAGTACTTC.

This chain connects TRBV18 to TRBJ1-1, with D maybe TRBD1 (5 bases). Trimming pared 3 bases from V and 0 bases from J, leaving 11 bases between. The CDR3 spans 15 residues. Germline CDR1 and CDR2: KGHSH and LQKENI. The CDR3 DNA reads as TGTGCCAGCTCACCGAGACAGCTGATGAACACTGAAGCTTTCTTT. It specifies CASSPRQLMNTEAFF.

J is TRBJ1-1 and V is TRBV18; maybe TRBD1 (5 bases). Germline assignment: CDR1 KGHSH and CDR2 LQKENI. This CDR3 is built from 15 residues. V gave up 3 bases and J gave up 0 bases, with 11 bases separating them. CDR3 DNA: TGTGCCAGCTCACCGCTGGGGCTGATGAACACTGAAGCTTTCTTT. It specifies CASSPLGLMNTEAFF.

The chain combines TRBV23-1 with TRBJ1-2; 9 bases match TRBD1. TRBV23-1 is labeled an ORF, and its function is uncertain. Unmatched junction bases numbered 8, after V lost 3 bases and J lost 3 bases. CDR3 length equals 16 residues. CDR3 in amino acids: CASSQGQGKGYYGYTF. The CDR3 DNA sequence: TGCGCCAGCAGTCAGGGACAGGGAAAGGGGTACTATGGCTACACCTTC.

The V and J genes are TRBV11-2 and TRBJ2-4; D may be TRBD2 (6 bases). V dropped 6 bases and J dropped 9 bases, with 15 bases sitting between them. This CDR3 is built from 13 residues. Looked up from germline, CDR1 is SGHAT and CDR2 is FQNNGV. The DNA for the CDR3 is TGTGCCAGCAGTATGTCCACCGGGGGCATTCAGTACTTC. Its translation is CASSMSTGGIQYF.

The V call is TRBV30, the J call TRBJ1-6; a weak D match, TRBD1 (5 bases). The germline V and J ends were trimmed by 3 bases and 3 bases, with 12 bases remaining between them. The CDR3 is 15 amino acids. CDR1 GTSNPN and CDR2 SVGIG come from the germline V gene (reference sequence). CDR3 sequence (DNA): TGTGCCTGGAGGAGGGGAGTCGACTATAATTCACCCCTCCACTTT. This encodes CAWRRGVDYNSPLHF.

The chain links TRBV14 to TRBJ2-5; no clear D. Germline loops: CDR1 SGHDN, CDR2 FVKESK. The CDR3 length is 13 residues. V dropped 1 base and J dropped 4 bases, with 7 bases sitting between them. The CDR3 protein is CASSQGYLETQYF. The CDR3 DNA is TGTGCCAGCAGCCAAGGGTACTTAGAGACCCAGTACTTC. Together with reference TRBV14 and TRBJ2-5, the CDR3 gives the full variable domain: EAGVTQFPSHSVIEKGQTVTLRCDPISGHDNLYWYRRVMGKEIKFLLHFVKESKQDESGMPNNRFLAERTGGTYSTLKVQPAELEDSGVYFCASSQGYLETQYFGPGTRLLVL.

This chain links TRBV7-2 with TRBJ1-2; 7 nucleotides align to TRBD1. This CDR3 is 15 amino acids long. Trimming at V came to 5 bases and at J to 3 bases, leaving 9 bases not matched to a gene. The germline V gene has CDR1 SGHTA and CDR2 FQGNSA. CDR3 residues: CASSLRQGGDYGYTF. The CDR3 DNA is TGTGCCAGCAGCCTACGACAGGGAGGCGACTATGGCTACACCTTC.

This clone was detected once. In DNA form, the CDR3 reads TGCGCCAGCAGCTTGGACGGCCTTTTCACAGATACGCAGTATTTT. Amino acids: CASSLDGLFTDTQYF. The V gene is TRBV5-1, the J gene TRBJ2-3, with unresolved D. This CDR3 region has 15 residues. CDR1 SGHRS and CDR2 YFSETQ come from the germline V gene. The V end was cut by 0 bases, the J end by 2 bases, with 10 bases between.

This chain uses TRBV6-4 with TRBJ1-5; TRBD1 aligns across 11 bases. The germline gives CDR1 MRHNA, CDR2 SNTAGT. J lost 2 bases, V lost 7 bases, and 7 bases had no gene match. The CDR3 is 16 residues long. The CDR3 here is CASTPGQGDRNQPQHF. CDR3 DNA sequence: TGTGCCAGCACCCCGGGACAGGGGGATCGCAATCAGCCCCAGCATTTT.

For the CDR3, the DNA is TGTGCCAGCAGCTTAGGGAGGGAGGAAGCTTTCTTT. As protein: CASSLGREEAFF. This chain connects TRBV7-9 to TRBJ1-1; D not resolved. Germline CDR1 and CDR2: SEHNR and FQNEAQ (reference sequence). Trimming shortened V by 1 base and J by 8 bases, and 8 bases separated the two germline ends. This CDR3 is built from 12 residues. Full variable domain (rest looked up from reference TRBV7-9 and TRBJ1-1): DTGVSQNPRHKITKRGQNVTFRCDPISEHNRLYWYRQTLGQGPEFLTYFQNEAQLEKSRLLSDRFSAERPKGSFSTLEIQRTEQGDSAMYLCASSLGREEAFFGQGTRLTVV.

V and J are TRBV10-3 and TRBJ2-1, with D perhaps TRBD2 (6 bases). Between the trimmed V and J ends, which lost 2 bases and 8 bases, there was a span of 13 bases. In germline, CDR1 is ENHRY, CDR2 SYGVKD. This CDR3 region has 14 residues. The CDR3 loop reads CAISEDGASDEQFF. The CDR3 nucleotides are TGTGCCATCAGTGAGGACGGAGCTAGCGATGAGCAGTTCTTC.

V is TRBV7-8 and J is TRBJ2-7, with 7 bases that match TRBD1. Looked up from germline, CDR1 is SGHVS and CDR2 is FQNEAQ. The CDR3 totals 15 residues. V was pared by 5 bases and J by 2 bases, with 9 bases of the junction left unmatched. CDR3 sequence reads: CASSPRGQAAYEQYF. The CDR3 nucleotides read TGTGCCAGCAGCCCCCGAGGACAGGCCGCCTACGAGCAGTACTTC.

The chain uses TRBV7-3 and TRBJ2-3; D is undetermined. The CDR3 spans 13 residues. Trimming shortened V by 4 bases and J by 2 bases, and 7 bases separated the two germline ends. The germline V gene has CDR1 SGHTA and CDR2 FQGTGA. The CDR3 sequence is CASSYDNTDTQYF. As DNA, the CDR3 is TGTGCCAGCAGCTACGACAACACAGATACGCAGTATTTT. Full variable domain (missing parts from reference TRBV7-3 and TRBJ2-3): GAGVSQTPSNKVTEKGKYVELRCDPISGHTALYWYRQSLGQGPEFLIYFQGTGAADDSGLPNDRFFAVRPEGSVSTLKIQRTERGDSAVYLCASSYDNTDTQYFGPGTRLTVL.

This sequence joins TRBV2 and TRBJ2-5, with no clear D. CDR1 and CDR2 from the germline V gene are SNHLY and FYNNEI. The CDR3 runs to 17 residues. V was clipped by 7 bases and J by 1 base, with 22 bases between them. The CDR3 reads CASTPIGRNPAQETQYF. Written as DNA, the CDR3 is TGTGCCAGCACCCCGATAGGACGCAATCCGGCCCAAGAGACCCAGTACTTC.

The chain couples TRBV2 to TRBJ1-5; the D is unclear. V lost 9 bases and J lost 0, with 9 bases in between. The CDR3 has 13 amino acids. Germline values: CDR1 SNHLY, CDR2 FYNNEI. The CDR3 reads CASTVYSNQPQHF. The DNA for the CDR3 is TGTGCCAGTACGGTTTATAGCAATCAGCCCCAGCATTTT.

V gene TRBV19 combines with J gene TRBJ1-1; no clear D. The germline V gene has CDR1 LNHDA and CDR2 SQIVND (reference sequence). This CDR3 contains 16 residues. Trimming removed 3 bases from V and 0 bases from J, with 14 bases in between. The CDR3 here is CASSIGPAYMNTEAFF. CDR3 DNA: TGTGCCAGTAGTATTGGACCTGCTTACATGAACACTGAAGCTTTCTTT.

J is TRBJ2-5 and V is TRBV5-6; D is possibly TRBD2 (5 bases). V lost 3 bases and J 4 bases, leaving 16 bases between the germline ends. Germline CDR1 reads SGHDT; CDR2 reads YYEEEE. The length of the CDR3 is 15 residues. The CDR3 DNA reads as TGTGCCAGCAGCTCCGGGATAGGTGTCAGAGAGACCCAGTACTTC. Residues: CASSSGIGVRETQYF.